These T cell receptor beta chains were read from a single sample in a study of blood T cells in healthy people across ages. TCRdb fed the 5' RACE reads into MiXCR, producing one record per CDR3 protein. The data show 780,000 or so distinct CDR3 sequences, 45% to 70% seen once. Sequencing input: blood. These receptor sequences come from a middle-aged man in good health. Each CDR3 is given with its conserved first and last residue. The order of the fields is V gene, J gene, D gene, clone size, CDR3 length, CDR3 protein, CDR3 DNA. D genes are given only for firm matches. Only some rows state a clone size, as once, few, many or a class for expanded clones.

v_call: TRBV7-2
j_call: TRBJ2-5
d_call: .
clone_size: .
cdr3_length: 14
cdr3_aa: CASSLGGSGDLEYF
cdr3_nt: TGTGCCAGCAGCTTAGGAGGCTCCGGGGACCTCGAGTACTTC

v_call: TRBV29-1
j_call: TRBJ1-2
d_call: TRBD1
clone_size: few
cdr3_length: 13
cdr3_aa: CSVGDRGSYGYTF
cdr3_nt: TGCAGCGTGGGGGACAGGGGAAGCTATGGCTACACCTTC

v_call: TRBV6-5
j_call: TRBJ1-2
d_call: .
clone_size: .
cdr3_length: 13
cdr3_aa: CARMYRDHYGYTF
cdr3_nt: TGTGCCAGGATGTACAGGGACCACTATGGCTACACCTTC

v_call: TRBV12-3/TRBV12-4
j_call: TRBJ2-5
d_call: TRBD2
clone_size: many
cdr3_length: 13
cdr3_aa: CASRTREGETQYF
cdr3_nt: TGTGCCAGCCGGACTAGAGAGGGTGAGACCCAGTACTTC

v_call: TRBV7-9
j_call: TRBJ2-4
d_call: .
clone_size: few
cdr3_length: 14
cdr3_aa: CASSLEGAKNIQYF
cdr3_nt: TGTGCCAGCAGTTTGGAGGGGGCCAAAAACATTCAGTACTTC

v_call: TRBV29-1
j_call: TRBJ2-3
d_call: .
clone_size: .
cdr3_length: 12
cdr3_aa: CSVVGFTDTQYF
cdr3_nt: TGCAGCGTTGTGGGTTTCACAGATACGCAGTATTTT

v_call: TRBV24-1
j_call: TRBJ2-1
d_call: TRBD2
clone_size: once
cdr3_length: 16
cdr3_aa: CATSDSGARAYNEQFF
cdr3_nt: TGTGCCACCAGTGATAGCGGGGCCCGGGCGTACAATGAGCAGTTCTTC

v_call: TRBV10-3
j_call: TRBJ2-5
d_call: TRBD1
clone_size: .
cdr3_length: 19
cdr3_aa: CAISDHDRNDRDGQETQYF
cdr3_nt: TGTGCCATCAGTGACCACGACAGGAATGACAGGGATGGGCAAGAGACCCAGTACTTC

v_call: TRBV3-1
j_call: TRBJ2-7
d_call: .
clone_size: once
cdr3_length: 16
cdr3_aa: CASSQRTPGTRNEQYF
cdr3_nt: TGTGCCAGCAGCCAGCGAACCCCCGGGACACGCAATGAGCAGTACTTC

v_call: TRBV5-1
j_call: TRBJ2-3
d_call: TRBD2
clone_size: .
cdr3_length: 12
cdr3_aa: CASSGTSDTQYF
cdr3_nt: TGCGCCAGCAGCGGGACTAGCGATACGCAGTATTTT

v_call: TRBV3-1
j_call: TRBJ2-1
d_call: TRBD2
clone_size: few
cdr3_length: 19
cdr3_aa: CASSQDLMTSVKGPNEQFF
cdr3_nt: TGTGCCAGCAGCCAAGATCTGATGACTAGCGTAAAGGGACCGAATGAGCAGTTCTTC

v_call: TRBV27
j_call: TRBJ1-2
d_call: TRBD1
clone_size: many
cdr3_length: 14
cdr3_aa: CASSYATGAYGYTF
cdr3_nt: TGTGCCAGCAGTTACGCGACAGGGGCCTATGGCTACACCTTC

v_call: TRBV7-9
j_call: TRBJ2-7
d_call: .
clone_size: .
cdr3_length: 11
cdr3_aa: CASSSAQEQYF
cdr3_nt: TGTGCCAGCAGCTCGGCCCAGGAGCAGTACTTC

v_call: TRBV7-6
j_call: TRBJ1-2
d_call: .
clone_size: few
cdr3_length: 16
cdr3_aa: CASSYRDPGSVYGYTF
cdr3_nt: TGTGCCAGCAGTTACAGGGACCCGGGGTCTGTCTATGGCTACACCTTC

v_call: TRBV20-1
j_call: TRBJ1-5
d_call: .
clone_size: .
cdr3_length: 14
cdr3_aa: CSAPPEGVNQPQHF
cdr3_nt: TGCAGTGCTCCCCCCGAGGGGGTCAATCAGCCCCAGCATTTT

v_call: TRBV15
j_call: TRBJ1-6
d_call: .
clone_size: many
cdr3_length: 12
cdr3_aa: CATSRENSPLHF
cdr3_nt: TGTGCCACCAGCAGGGAGAATTCACCCCTCCACTTT

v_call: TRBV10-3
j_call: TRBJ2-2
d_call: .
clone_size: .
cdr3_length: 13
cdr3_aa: CAIKEDYTGELFF
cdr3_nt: TGTGCCATCAAGGAGGACTACACCGGGGAGCTGTTTTTT

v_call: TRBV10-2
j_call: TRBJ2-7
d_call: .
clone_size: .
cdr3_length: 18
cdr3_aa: CASSESKNHRVSKGEQYF
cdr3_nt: TGCGCCAGCAGTGAGTCGAAGAATCACCGGGTGTCCAAAGGCGAGCAGTACTTC

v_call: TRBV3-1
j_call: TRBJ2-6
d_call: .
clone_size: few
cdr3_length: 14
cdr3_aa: CASSPVVGANVLTF
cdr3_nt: TGTGCCAGCAGCCCCGTCGTAGGGGCCAACGTCCTGACTTTC

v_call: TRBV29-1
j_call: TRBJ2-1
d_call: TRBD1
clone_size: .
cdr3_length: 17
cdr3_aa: CSVEGDETGQRYNEQFF
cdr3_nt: TGCAGCGTTGAAGGCGACGAGACGGGACAGAGATACAATGAGCAGTTCTTC

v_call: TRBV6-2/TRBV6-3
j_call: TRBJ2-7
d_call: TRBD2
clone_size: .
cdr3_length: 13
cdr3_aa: CASPRGGTYEQYF
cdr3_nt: TGTGCCAGCCCCCGGGGAGGGACCTACGAGCAGTACTTC

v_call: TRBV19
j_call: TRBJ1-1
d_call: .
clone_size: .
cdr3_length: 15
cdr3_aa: CASTRPRDLNTEAFF
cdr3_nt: TGTGCCAGTACCCGCCCACGGGACCTGAACACTGAAGCTTTCTTT

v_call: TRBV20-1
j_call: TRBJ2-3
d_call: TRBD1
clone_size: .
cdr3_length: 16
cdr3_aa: CSARLGTEVQADTQYF
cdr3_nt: TGCAGTGCTAGATTGGGGACAGAAGTACAGGCAGATACGCAGTATTTT

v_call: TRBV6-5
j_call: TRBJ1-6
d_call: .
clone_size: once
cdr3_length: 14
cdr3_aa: CASSYGLKDSPLHF
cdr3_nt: TGTGCCAGCAGTTACGGGCTCAAGGATTCACCCCTCCACTTT

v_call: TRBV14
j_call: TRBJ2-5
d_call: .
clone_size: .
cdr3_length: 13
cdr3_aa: CASSRGTQETQYF
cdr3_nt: TGTGCCAGCAGCCGGGGGACCCAAGAGACCCAGTACTTC

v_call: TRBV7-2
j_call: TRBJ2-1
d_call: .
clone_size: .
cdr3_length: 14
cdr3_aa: CASKKTASYNEQFF
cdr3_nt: TGTGCCAGCAAAAAAACAGCTTCCTACAATGAGCAGTTCTTC

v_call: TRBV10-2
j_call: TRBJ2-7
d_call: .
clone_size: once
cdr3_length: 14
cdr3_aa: CASREQGYTSEQYF
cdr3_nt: TGCGCCAGCAGAGAACAGGGTTATACGTCCGAGCAGTACTTC

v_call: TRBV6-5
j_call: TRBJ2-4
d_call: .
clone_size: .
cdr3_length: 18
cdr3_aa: CASSSTPPQGLAKNIQYF
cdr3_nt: TGTGCCAGCAGTTCCACGCCCCCACAGGGACTAGCCAAAAACATTCAGTACTTC

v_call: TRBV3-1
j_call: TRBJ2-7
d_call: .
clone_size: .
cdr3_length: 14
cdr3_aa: CASSQIQGSYEQYF
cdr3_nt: TGTGCCAGCAGCCAAATACAGGGCTCCTACGAGCAGTACTTC

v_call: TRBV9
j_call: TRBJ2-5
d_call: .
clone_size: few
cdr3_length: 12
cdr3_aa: CASKGLAETQYF
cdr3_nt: TGTGCCAGCAAAGGGTTGGCGGAGACCCAGTACTTC

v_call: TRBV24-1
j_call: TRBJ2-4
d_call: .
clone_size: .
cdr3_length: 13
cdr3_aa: CATSAGAKNIQYF
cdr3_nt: TGTGCCACCAGTGCTGGGGCCAAAAACATTCAGTACTTC

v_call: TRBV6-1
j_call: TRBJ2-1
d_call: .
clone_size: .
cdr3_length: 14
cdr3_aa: CASSEAAGLGEQFF
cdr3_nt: TGTGCCAGCAGTGAAGCGGCGGGTTTAGGTGAGCAGTTCTTC

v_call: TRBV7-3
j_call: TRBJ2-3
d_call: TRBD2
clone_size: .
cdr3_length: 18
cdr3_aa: CASSLIGASGTFTDTQYF
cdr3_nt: TGTGCCAGCAGCTTAATTGGGGCTAGCGGGACGTTCACAGATACGCAGTATTTT

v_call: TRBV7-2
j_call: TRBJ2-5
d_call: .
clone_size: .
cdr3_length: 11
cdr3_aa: CASSQTEYQYF
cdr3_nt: TGTGCCAGCAGCCAAACAGAATACCAGTACTTC

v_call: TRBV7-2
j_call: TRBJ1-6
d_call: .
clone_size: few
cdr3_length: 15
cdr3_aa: CASSLDSGVNSPLHF
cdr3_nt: TGTGCCAGCAGCTTAGATTCGGGGGTCAATTCACCCCTCCACTTT

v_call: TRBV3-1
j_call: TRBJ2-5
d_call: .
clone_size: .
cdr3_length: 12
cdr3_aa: CASSQAPLGQYF
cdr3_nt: TGTGCCAGCAGCCAAGCGCCTCTGGGGCAGTACTTC

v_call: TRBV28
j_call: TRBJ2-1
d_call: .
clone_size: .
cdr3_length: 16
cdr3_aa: CASSLAAGLEADEQFF
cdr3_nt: TGTGCCAGCAGTCTGGCAGCTGGTTTGGAGGCCGATGAGCAGTTCTTC

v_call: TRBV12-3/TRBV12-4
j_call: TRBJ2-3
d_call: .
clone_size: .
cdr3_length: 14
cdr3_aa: CASSPPVGTDTQYF
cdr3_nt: TGTGCCAGCTCACCACCGGTTGGGACAGATACGCAGTATTTT

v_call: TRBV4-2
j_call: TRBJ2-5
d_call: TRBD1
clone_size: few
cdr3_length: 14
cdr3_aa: CASSQVSGGETQYF
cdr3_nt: TGTGCCAGCAGCCAAGTTTCAGGGGGCGAGACCCAGTACTTC

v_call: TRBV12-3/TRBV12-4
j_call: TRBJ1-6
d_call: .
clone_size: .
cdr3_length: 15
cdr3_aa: CASRGGRIRNSPLHF
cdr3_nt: TGTGCCAGTCGAGGAGGGAGGATACGGAATTCACCCCTCCACTTT

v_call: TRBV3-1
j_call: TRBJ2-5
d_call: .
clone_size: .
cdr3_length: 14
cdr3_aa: CASSPGLDGETQYF
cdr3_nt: TGTGCCAGCAGCCCTGGGCTAGATGGAGAGACCCAGTACTTC

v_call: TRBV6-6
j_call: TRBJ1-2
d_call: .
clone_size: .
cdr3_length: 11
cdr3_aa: CATGANYGYTF
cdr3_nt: TGTGCCACAGGAGCTAACTATGGCTACACCTTC

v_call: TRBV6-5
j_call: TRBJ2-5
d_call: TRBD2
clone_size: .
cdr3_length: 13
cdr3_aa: CATLKRGVETQYF
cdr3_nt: TGTGCTACTCTAAAGCGGGGGGTGGAGACCCAGTACTTC

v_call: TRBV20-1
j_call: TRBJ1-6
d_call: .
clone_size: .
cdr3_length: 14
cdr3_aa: CSAKAGGYNSPLHF
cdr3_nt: TGCAGTGCTAAAGCGGGGGGCTATAATTCACCCCTCCACTTT

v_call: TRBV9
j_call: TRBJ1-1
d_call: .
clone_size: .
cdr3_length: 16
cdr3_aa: CASSVALTTGNTEAFF
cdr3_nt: TGTGCCAGCAGCGTAGCTCTTACGACAGGGAACACTGAAGCTTTCTTT

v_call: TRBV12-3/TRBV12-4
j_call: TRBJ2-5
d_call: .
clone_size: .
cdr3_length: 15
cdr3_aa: CASSPRGGGLGEQYF
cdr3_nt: TGTGCCAGCAGTCCCCGCGGCGGAGGATTAGGTGAGCAGTACTTC

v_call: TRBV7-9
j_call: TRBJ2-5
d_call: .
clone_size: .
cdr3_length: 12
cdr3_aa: CASSLYVGDWYF
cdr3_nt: TGTGCCAGCAGCTTATACGTCGGGGATTGGTACTTC

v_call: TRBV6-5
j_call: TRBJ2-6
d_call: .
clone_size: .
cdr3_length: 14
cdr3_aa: CASREGTGANVLTF
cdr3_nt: TGTGCCAGCAGAGAAGGAACTGGGGCCAACGTCCTGACTTTC

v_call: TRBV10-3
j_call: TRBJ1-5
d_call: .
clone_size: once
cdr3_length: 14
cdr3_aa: CAISSSRSNQPQHF
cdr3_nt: TGCGCCATCAGTTCATCAAGAAGCAATCAGCCCCAGCATTTT

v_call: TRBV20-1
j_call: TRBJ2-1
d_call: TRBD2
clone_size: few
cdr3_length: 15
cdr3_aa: CSALTSGQAGNEQFF
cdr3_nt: TGCAGTGCTCTGACTAGCGGGCAGGCTGGTAATGAGCAGTTCTTC

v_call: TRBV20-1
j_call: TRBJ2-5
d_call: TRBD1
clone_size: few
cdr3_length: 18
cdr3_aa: CSASDAFGDRGHQETQYF
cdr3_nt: TGCAGTGCTAGCGATGCTTTTGGAGACAGGGGGCACCAAGAGACCCAGTACTTC

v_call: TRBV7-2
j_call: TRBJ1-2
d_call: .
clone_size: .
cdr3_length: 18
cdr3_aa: CASSLLRILGHVNYGYTF
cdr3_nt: TGTGCCAGCAGCTTACTTCGGATACTAGGCCATGTTAACTATGGCTACACCTTC

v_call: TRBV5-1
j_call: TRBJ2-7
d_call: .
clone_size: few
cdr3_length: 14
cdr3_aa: CATNRTRFSYEQYF
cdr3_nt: TGCGCCACCAACAGAACGCGGTTCTCCTACGAGCAGTACTTC